This T cell receptor (beta chain) comes out of a study of blood T cell repertoires in COVID-19. At the level of the study: T cells, B-cell-depleted T cells, or PBMCs provided the cDNA or gDNA that served as material.

The germline V and J ends were trimmed by 5 bases and 0 bases, with 16 bases remaining between them. This CDR3 contains 16 residues. Looked up from germline, CDR1 is SGHRS and CDR2 is YFSETQ. In the study's own analysis: By means of reference gene primer amplification, nucleated cell counts were estimated. Clones were read by immunoSEQ multiplex PCR, and TCRdb kept only the in-frame ones, dropping some. V and J calls and clone size are given by that table; D and trimming were obtained from the DNA. Here the sample spans over 30,000 clones, over 75% being singletons. The sequence was obtained from a man aged 80 or over with active or convalescent COVID-19. The sample consisted of peripheral blood. The rearrangement uses TRBV5-1 and TRBJ2-3, with a tentative D call TRBD1 (6 bases). DNA of the CDR3: TGCGCCAGCAGTACACAGGGAACCACTAGCACAGATACGCAGTATTTT. Amino acid sequence: CASSTQGTTSTDTQYF.